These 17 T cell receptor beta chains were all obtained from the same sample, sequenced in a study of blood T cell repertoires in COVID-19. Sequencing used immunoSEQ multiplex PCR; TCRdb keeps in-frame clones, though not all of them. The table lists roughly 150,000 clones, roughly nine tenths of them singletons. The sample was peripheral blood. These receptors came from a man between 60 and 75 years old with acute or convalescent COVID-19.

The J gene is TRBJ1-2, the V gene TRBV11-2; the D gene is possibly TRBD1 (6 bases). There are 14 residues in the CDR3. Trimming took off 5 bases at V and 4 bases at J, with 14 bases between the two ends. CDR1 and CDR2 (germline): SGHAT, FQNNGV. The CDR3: CASSPVPGAYGYTF. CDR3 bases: TGTGCCAGCAGCCCGGTGCCAGGGGCCTATGGCTACACCTTC.

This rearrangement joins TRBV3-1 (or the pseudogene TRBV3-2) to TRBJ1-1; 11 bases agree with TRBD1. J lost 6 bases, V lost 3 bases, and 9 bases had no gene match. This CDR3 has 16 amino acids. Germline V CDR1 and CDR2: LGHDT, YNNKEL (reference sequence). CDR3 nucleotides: TGTGCCAGCAGCCACGGGACAGGGGGGGGAAACGCTGAAGCTTTCTTT. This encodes CASSHGTGGGNAEAFF.

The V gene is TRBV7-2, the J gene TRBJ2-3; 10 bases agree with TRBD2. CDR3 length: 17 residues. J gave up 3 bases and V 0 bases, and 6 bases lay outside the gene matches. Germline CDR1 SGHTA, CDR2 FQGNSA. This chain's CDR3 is CASSLAWASGRTDTQYF. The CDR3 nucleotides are TGTGCCAGCAGCTTAGCATGGGCTAGCGGGAGAACAGATACGCAGTATTTT.

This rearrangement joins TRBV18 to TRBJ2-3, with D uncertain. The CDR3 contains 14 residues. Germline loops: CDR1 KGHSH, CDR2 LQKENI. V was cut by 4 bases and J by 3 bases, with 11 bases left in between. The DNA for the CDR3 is TGTGCCAGCTCACAACAAACGGAGACAGATACGCAGTATTTT. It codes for CASSQQTETDTQYF. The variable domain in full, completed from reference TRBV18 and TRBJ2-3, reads NAGVMQNPRHLVRRRGQEARLRCSPMKGHSHVYWYRQLPEEGLKFMVYLQKENIIDESGMPKERFSAEFPKEGPSILRIQQVVRGDSAAYFCASSQQTETDTQYFGPGTRLTVL.

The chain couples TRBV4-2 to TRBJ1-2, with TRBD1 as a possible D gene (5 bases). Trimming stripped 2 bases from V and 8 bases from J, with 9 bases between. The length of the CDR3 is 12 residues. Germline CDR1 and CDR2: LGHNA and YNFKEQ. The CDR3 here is CASSQFKGGYTF. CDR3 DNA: TGTGCCAGCAGCCAATTTAAGGGGGGCTACACCTTC.

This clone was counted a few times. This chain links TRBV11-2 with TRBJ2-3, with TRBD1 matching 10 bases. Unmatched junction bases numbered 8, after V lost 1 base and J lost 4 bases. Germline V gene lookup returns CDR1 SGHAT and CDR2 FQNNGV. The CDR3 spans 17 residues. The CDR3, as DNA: TGTGCCAGCAGCTTAGTGGAGACAGGGGGCTGGGCAGATACGCAGTATTTT. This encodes CASSLVETGGWADTQYF.

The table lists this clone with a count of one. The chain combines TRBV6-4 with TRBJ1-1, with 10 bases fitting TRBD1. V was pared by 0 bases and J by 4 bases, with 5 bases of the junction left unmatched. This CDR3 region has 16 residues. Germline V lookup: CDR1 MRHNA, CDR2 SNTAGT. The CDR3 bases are TGTGCCAGCAGTGACTCCACCCGGGACAGGGGCACTGAAGCTTTCTTT. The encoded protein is CASSDSTRDRGTEAFF.

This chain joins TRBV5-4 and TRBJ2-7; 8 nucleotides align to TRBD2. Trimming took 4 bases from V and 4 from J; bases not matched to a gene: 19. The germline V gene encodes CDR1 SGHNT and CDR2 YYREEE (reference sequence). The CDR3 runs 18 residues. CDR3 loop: CASSRITSGVSPGYEQYF. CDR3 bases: TGTGCCAGCAGCCGGATCACTAGCGGAGTAAGTCCGGGGTACGAGCAGTACTTC. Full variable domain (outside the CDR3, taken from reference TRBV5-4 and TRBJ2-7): ETGVTQSPTHLIKTRGQQVTLRCSSQSGHNTVSWYQQALGQGPQFIFQYYREEENGRGNFPPRFSGLQFPNYSSELNVNALELDDSALYLCASSRITSGVSPGYEQYFGPGTRLTVT.

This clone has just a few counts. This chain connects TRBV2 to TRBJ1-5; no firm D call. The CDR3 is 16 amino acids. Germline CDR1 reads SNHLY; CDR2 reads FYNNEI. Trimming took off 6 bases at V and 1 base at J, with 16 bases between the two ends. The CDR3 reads CASSLGRVGSNQPQHF. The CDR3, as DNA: TGTGCCAGCAGCCTGGGGAGGGTGGGCAGCAATCAGCCCCAGCATTTT.

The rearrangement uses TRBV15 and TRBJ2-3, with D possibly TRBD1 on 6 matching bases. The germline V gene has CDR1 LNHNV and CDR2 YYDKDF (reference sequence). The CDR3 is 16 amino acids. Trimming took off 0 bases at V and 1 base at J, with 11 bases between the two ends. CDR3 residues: CATSREGGQRTDTQYF. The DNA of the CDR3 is TGTGCCACCAGCAGAGAAGGAGGACAGCGCACAGATACGCAGTATTTT.

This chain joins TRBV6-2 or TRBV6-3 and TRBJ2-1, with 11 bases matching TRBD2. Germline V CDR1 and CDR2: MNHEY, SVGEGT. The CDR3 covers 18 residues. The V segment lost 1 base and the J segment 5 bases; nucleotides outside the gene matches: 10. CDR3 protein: CASSYFPVTSGGNNEQFF. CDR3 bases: TGTGCCAGCAGTTACTTTCCGGTTACTAGCGGGGGAAACAATGAGCAGTTCTTC.

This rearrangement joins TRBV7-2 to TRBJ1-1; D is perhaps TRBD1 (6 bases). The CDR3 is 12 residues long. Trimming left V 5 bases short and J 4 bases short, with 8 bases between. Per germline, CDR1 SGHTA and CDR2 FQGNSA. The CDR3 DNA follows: TGTGCCAGCAGCCAAGGGGGCACTGAAGCTTTCTTT. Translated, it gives CASSQGGTEAFF.

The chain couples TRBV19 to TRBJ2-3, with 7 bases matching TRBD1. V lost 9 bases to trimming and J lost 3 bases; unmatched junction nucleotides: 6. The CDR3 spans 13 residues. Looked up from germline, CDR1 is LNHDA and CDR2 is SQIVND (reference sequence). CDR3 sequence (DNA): TGTGCCAGCCAGAGACAGGGAACAGATACGCAGTATTTT. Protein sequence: CASQRQGTDTQYF. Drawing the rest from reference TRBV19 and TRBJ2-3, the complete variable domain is DGGITQSPKYLFRKEGQNVTLSCEQNLNHDAMYWYRQDPGQGLRLIYYSQIVNDFQKGDIAEGYSVSREKKESFPLTVTSAQKNPTAFYLCASQRQGTDTQYFGPGTRLTVL.

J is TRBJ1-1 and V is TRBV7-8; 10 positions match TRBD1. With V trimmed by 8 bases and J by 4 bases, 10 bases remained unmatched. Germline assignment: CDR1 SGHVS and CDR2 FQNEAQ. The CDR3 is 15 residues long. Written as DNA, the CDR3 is TGTGCCAGCCTCGGACAGGGGGGAGGGGGCACTGAAGCTTTCTTT. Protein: CASLGQGGGGTEAFF. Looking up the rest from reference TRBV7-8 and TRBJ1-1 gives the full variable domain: GAGVSQSPRYKVAKRGQDVALRCDPISGHVSLFWYQQALGQGPEFLTYFQNEAQLDKSGLPSDRFFAERPEGSVSTLKIQRTQQEDSAVYLCASLGQGGGGTEAFFGQGTRLTVV.

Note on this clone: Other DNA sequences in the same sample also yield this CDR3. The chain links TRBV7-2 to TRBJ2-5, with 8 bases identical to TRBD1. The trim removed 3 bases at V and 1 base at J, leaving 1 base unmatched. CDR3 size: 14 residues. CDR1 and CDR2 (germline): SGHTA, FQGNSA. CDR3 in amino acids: CASSFQGAQETQYF. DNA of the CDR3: TGTGCCAGCAGCTTTCAGGGGGCCCAAGAGACCCAGTACTTC.

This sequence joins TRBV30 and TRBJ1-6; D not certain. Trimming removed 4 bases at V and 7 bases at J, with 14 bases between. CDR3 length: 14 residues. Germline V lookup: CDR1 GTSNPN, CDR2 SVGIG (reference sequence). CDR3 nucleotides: TGTGCCTGGACCCTAGGAACCAGAAATTCACCCCTCCACTTT. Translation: CAWTLGTRNSPLHF.

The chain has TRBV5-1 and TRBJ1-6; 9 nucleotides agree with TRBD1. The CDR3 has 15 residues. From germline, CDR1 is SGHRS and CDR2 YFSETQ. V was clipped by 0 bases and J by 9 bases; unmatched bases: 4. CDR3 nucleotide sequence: TGCGCCAGCAGCTTGGGGACAGGGGAGAGTTCACCCCTCCACTTT. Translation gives CASSLGTGESSPLHF.